Included here is one TCR beta chain sequence, with context. Its target is not known. The length of the CDR3 is 13 residues. Looked up from germline, CDR1 is LNHDA and CDR2 is SQIVND (reference sequence). Trimming removed 7 bases from V and 0 bases from J, with 10 bases in between. This record belongs to a study of T cell repertoires in cytomegalovirus infection. Study-level information: An indication of both CMV infection and matching HLA type came from public TCR beta signatures. Whole-study findings and limits: Totalled public TCR beta family frequency picked out people who carried CMV plus the relevant HLA. CMV-specific TCR beta clonotypes restricted by HLA-C were the ones dominating the ex vivo response.

Each CDR3 protein is one row after TCRdb ran MiXCR on the reads. The repertoire has about 440,000 distinct CDR3 sequences, 30% to 40% of them found once; the top ten carry roughly 13%. The chain recombines TRBV19 with TRBJ2-7; D might be TRBD1 (6 bases). The specimen sequenced was PBMCs. The sequence derives from a human donor in good health (CMV status not recorded). Some clones in this sample may be carry-over from other donors' samples. CDR3 DNA sequence: TGTGCCAGTACCGGACAGATCTCCTACGAGCAGTACTTC. Translating it yields CASTGQISYEQYF.